Listed below are T cell receptor beta chains from one sample, sequenced in a study of shared clonotypes between healthy human individuals. Libraries were prepared by immunoSEQ multiplex PCR; TCRdb keeps only in-frame clonotypes and omits some of them. The table records about 2,500,000 clones, 85% to 95% of them present only once. The sequencing input was naive CD4+ T cells sorted from blood. Receptor source: a man aged 18-30 years in good health. CDR3s include the opening cysteine and the closing phenylalanine or tryptophan. The order of the fields is D gene, V gene, clone size, J gene, CDR3 protein, CDR3 DNA. The D gene is left open where the match is weak. Some rows mark clone size as missing; the rest say once, few, many or name a class of expanded clone.

D: -
V: TRBV19
size: -
J: TRBJ2-7
CDR3: CASSTRGAGSYEQYF
DNA: TGTGCCAGTAGTACCCGAGGGGCGGGCTCCTACGAGCAGTACTTC

D: TRBD1
V: TRBV28
size: -
J: TRBJ2-3
CDR3: CASSSDLGTGGTDTQYF
DNA: TGTGCCAGCAGTTCCGACCTTGGGACAGGGGGCACAGATACGCAGTATTTT

D: TRBD1
V: TRBV19
size: -
J: TRBJ1-2
CDR3: CASREAGGQTNYGYTF
DNA: TGTGCCAGTAGGGAGGCAGGGGGACAGACTAACTATGGCTACACCTTC

D: -
V: TRBV11-2
size: -
J: TRBJ2-4
CDR3: CASSPTGFGGNIQYF
DNA: TGTGCCAGCAGCCCGACGGGGTTCGGAGGAAACATTCAGTACTTC

D: -
V: TRBV29-1
size: -
J: TRBJ2-7
CDR3: CSATGSSYEQYF
DNA: TGCAGCGCTACGGGATCCTCCTACGAGCAGTACTTC

D: -
V: TRBV5-4
size: -
J: TRBJ2-7
CDR3: CASSLVSTPYEQYF
DNA: TGTGCCAGCAGCTTGGTCAGTACCCCCTACGAGCAGTACTTC

D: -
V: TRBV11-2
size: -
J: TRBJ2-7
CDR3: CASSSYDRLSSYEQYF
DNA: TGTGCCAGCAGCTCATACGACAGGTTGAGCTCCTACGAGCAGTACTTC

D: TRBD2
V: TRBV27
size: -
J: TRBJ2-4
CDR3: CASSSPGLANIQYF
DNA: TGTGCCAGCAGTTCCCCGGGACTAGCAAACATTCAGTACTTC

D: -
V: TRBV5-1
size: -
J: TRBJ2-5
CDR3: CASSPAVAVQETQYF
DNA: TGCGCCAGCAGCCCGGCAGTGGCAGTCCAAGAGACCCAGTACTTC

D: -
V: TRBV6-5
size: -
J: TRBJ2-1
CDR3: CASSGYQGGEQFF
DNA: TGTGCCAGCAGTGGCTACCAGGGAGGTGAGCAGTTCTTC

D: -
V: TRBV30
size: -
J: TRBJ1-1
CDR3: CAWTFAGQANTEAFF
DNA: TGTGCCTGGACCTTCGCGGGACAAGCGAACACTGAAGCTTTCTTT

D: -
V: TRBV9
size: -
J: TRBJ1-4
CDR3: CASSVWGGEEKLFF
DNA: TGTGCCAGCAGCGTATGGGGGGGAGAAGAAAAACTGTTTTTT

D: -
V: TRBV30
size: -
J: TRBJ1-3
CDR3: CAWSSRGASDTIYF
DNA: TGTGCCTGGAGTTCCAGGGGCGCTTCGGACACCATATATTTT

D: TRBD1
V: TRBV18
size: -
J: TRBJ2-3
CDR3: CASSPPLTGKSSTDTQYF
DNA: TGTGCCAGCTCACCACCGCTGACAGGGAAAAGTAGCACAGATACGCAGTATTTT

D: -
V: TRBV30
size: -
J: TRBJ2-1
CDR3: CAWSLGEQFF
DNA: TGTGCCTGGAGTCTTGGTGAGCAGTTCTTC

D: TRBD2
V: TRBV25-1
size: -
J: TRBJ2-1
CDR3: CASSVTSGGYNEQFF
DNA: TGTGCCAGCAGTGTTACTAGCGGAGGCTACAATGAGCAGTTCTTC

D: TRBD2
V: TRBV5-1
size: -
J: TRBJ2-1
CDR3: CASSFLAGDYNEQFF
DNA: TGCGCCAGCAGCTTCCTAGCGGGAGATTACAATGAGCAGTTCTTC

D: TRBD1
V: TRBV11-2
size: -
J: TRBJ2-7
CDR3: CASSPQGQKSSYEQYF
DNA: TGTGCCAGCAGCCCCCAGGGACAGAAAAGCTCCTACGAGCAGTACTTC

D: -
V: TRBV6-1
size: -
J: TRBJ1-2
CDR3: CASSEVRSYGYTF
DNA: TGTGCCAGCAGTGAAGTCAGATCCTATGGCTACACCTTC

D: TRBD1
V: TRBV6-5
size: once
J: TRBJ2-5
CDR3: CASSWGQGGWYF
DNA: TGTGCCAGCAGTTGGGGACAGGGAGGTTGGTACTTC

D: -
V: TRBV27
size: -
J: TRBJ1-2
CDR3: CASSYRGANYGYTF
DNA: TGTGCCAGCAGTTACCGAGGGGCTAATTATGGCTACACCTTC

D: TRBD2
V: TRBV7-9
size: -
J: TRBJ2-7
CDR3: CASSFWGGSYEQYF
DNA: TGTGCCAGCAGCTTTTGGGGGGGATCCTACGAGCAGTACTTC

D: -
V: TRBV6-6
size: once
J: TRBJ2-4
CDR3: CASSYSENLAKNIQYF
DNA: TGTGCCAGCAGTTACTCGGAAAACTTAGCCAAAAACATTCAGTACTTC

D: -
V: TRBV21-1
size: -
J: TRBJ2-5
CDR3: CASSKKSTGAWETQYF
DNA: TGTGCCAGCAGCAAAAAATCCACAGGGGCATGGGAGACCCAGTACTTC

D: -
V: TRBV6-5
size: once
J: TRBJ2-5
CDR3: CASSYSELWETQYF
DNA: TGTGCCAGCAGTTACTCGGAGCTCTGGGAGACCCAGTACTTC

D: -
V: TRBV15
size: once
J: TRBJ2-1
CDR3: CATSGLAPEQFF
DNA: TGTGCCACCAGCGGTCTGGCGCCTGAGCAGTTCTTC

D: -
V: TRBV4-3
size: -
J: TRBJ2-1
CDR3: CASSRYNEQFF
DNA: TGCGCCAGCAGCCGTTACAATGAGCAGTTCTTC

D: -
V: TRBV7-5
size: -
J: TRBJ2-7
CDR3: CARSLRAASSYEQYF
DNA: TGTGCCAGAAGCCTCCGCGCGGCTAGCTCCTACGAGCAGTACTTC

D: -
V: TRBV3-2
size: -
J: TRBJ2-7
CDR3: CASSSQYF
DNA: TGTGCCAGCAGCTCACAGTACTTC

D: TRBD1
V: TRBV5-1
size: -
J: TRBJ1-6
CDR3: CASSFGQDYNSPLHF
DNA: TGCGCCAGCAGCTTTGGACAGGACTATAATTCACCCCTCCACTTT

D: -
V: TRBV7-2
size: -
J: TRBJ2-7
CDR3: CASSPSIGEQYF
DNA: TGTGCCAGCAGCCCGAGTATTGGCGAGCAGTACTTC

D: TRBD1
V: TRBV6-6
size: -
J: TRBJ2-1
CDR3: CASSLGQGGHNEQFF
DNA: TGTGCCAGCAGTTTGGGACAGGGGGGCCACAATGAGCAGTTCTTC

D: -
V: TRBV21-1
size: once
J: TRBJ1-1
CDR3: CASSTLGENTEAFF
DNA: TGTGCCAGCAGCACCCTTGGGGAGAACACTGAAGCTTTCTTT

D: -
V: TRBV7-9
size: -
J: TRBJ1-6
CDR3: CASSFFNSPLHF
DNA: TGTGCCAGCAGCTTTTTTAATTCACCCCTCCACTTT

D: -
V: TRBV29-1
size: -
J: TRBJ1-4
CDR3: CSARYDEKLFF
DNA: TGCAGCGCCCGCTATGACGAAAAACTGTTTTTT

D: -
V: TRBV10-3
size: -
J: TRBJ1-2
CDR3: CAISDVVGEGENGYTF
DNA: TGTGCCATCAGTGATGTTGTAGGGGAAGGTGAAAATGGCTACACCTTC

D: TRBD1
V: TRBV5-5
size: -
J: TRBJ1-5
CDR3: CASSPQGGYQPQHF
DNA: TGTGCCAGCAGCCCGCAGGGGGGGTATCAGCCCCAGCATTTT

D: -
V: TRBV10-1
size: -
J: TRBJ1-6
CDR3: CASSPGDSPLHF
DNA: TGCGCCAGCTCCCCGGGGGATTCACCCCTCCACTTT

D: -
V: TRBV9
size: -
J: TRBJ1-6
CDR3: CASSSPDLGVFSPLHF
DNA: TGTGCCAGCAGCTCTCCGGACCTGGGGGTTTTTTCACCCCTCCACTTT

D: TRBD2
V: TRBV30
size: -
J: TRBJ2-7
CDR3: CAWSPDSGKQYF
DNA: TGTGCCTGGAGTCCCGATAGCGGGAAGCAGTACTTC

D: TRBD1
V: TRBV6-6
size: -
J: TRBJ2-7
CDR3: CASSYPSTGSYEQYF
DNA: TGTGCCAGCAGTTACCCATCGACAGGGTCCTACGAGCAGTACTTC

D: TRBD2
V: TRBV6-5
size: -
J: TRBJ2-7
CDR3: CASSYDLQRGPYEQYF
DNA: TGTGCCAGCAGTTACGACCTTCAGCGGGGGCCCTACGAGCAGTACTTC

D: TRBD1
V: TRBV27
size: -
J: TRBJ1-1
CDR3: CASTRRGPNTEAFF
DNA: TGTGCCAGCACCCGCAGGGGGCCGAACACTGAAGCTTTCTTT

D: TRBD1
V: TRBV10-3
size: once
J: TRBJ2-7
CDR3: CAISAPGTGVYEQYF
DNA: TGTGCCATCAGTGCCCCCGGGACAGGGGTCTACGAGCAGTACTTC

D: -
V: TRBV6-6
size: -
J: TRBJ1-2
CDR3: CASREGAGGGYTF
DNA: TGTGCCAGCAGAGAGGGTGCAGGAGGAGGCTACACCTTC

D: -
V: TRBV2
size: -
J: TRBJ1-1
CDR3: CASTGYTEAFF
DNA: TGTGCCAGCACGGGGTACACTGAAGCTTTCTTT

D: -
V: TRBV7-2
size: -
J: TRBJ1-2
CDR3: CASSFPPPTGYTF
DNA: TGTGCCAGCAGCTTCCCGCCGCCCACGGGCTACACCTTC

D: TRBD1
V: TRBV6-1
size: -
J: TRBJ1-1
CDR3: CASSEAGRRTGNTEAFF
DNA: TGTGCCAGCAGTGAAGCGGGCAGACGGACAGGGAACACTGAAGCTTTCTTT